Listed here are 24 T cell receptor beta chains from one sample, sequenced in a study of tumor and adjacent non-tumor tissue in lung cancer. The library came from three nested PCR rounds adapted from ARM-PCR protocols. A single record per CDR3 protein comes from TCRdb applying MiXCR to the multiplex PCR reads. The table has more than 70,000 distinct CDR3 sequences, about three fifths seen once. No cell sorting was done before RNA was extracted from the tissue. The sequenced material came from lung tumor tissue. These receptors were obtained from a man aged 65 to 79 with non-small cell lung cancer.

Note on this clonotype: At one end, the junction sequence differs from germline, possibly due to a read error. The chain is built from TRBV10-3 and TRBJ1-4; tentatively, D is TRBD1 (5 bases). This CDR3 spans 13 amino acids. The germline V gene encodes CDR1 ENHRY and CDR2 SYGVKD. Written as DNA, the CDR3 is TGCGTCATCAGCCGGGGACTTAATGAAAAACTGTTTTTT. This sequence encodes CVISRGLNEKLFF.

Details on this clonotype: Compared with germline, one end of the junction differs, possibly owing to a read error. This chain connects TRBV7-9 to TRBJ1-2, with a possible D match to TRBD1 (6 bases). The germline CDR1 and CDR2 sequences are SEHNR and FQNEAQ (reference sequence). The CDR3 length is 13 residues. The CDR3 spells CASSQNDGGPPLF. The CDR3 DNA is TGTGCCAGCAGTCAAAACGATGGGGGCCCTCCTCTCTTC.

About this clonotype itself: Given a much more abundant clone one base away, this may be a read error. Here the CDR3 omits its conserved ending phenylalanine or tryptophan, so a read error is the likely source. V and J are TRBV28 and TRBJ2-2; 8 bases fit TRBD1. Germline V gene data show CDR1 as MDHEN and CDR2 as SYDVKM. The CDR3 length is 14 residues. V lost 4 bases and J lost 4; bases outside the gene matches: 2. The CDR3 here is CASSSTGVTGELFL. CDR3 bases: TGTGCCAGCAGTTCGACAGGGGTCACCGGGGAGCTGTTTCTT.

The rearrangement joins TRBV11-1 to TRBJ2-1; D ambiguous. This CDR3 region has 15 residues. The V gene's germline CDR1 is SGHAT and CDR2 FQDESV (reference sequence). The V gene lost 11 bases and the J gene lost 0 bases, with 17 bases spanning the gap. The CDR3 loop is CAGIRNIYSYNEQFF. Here the CDR3 DNA reads TGTGCCGGCATACGGAACATATACTCCTACAATGAGCAGTTCTTC.

This clonotype occurred many times. The J gene is TRBJ1-5, the V gene TRBV4-1; TRBD1 is a possible D gene (6 bases). CDR1 MGHRA and CDR2 YSYEKL come from the germline V gene. This CDR3 has 18 amino acids. V lost 1 base and J lost 0, with 16 bases in between. CDR3 protein: CASSQGGGAQASNQPQHF. Here the CDR3 DNA reads TGCGCCAGCAGCCAAGGCGGGGGGGCTCAGGCTAGCAATCAGCCCCAGCATTTT.

A few counts support this clonotype. At one of its ends the junction is not consistent with the germline gene, which may arise from a read error. This sequence joins TRBV5-1 and TRBJ1-6; 11 bases fit TRBD1. The CDR3 is 18 amino acids. Germline CDR1 is SGHRS and CDR2 is YFSETQ. The CDR3 loop is CASSFRPGQGVNNSLLHF. The CDR3 nucleotides are TGCGCCAGTAGCTTTCGTCCGGGACAGGGGGTCAATAATTCACTCCTCCACTTT.

This clonotype turned up a few times. The CDR3 sequence: CASSPYRDPQDEQYF. The CDR3 nucleotides are TGCGCCAGCAGCCCCTACAGGGACCCTCAGGACGAGCAGTACTTC. V is TRBV5-1 and J is TRBJ2-7, with a tentative D call TRBD1 (6 bases). CDR3 size: 15 residues. Per germline, CDR1 SGHRS and CDR2 YFSETQ. V was cut by 4 bases and J by 5 bases, with 19 bases left in between.

With respect to this clonotype: A read error may be the cause here, since a much bigger clone is one base away. This chain joins TRBV5-1 and TRBJ2-2; 8 bases agree with TRBD1. The CDR3 runs to 16 residues. The germline CDR1 and CDR2 sequences are SGHRS and YFSETQ. The CDR3 protein is CVSSQVTGENAGELFF. CDR3 bases: TGCGTCAGCAGCCAGGTGACAGGGGAGAACGCCGGGGAGCTGTTTTTT.

With regard to this clonotype: Mismatch with germline at one junction end may stem from a read error. The chain uses TRBV11-2 and TRBJ2-2; D is tentatively TRBD1 or TRBD2 (5 bases each). Germline V gene data show CDR1 as SGHAT and CDR2 as FQNNGV. This CDR3 region has 14 residues. The DNA for the CDR3 is TGTACCAGCAGCCCACTGGGACCACGCAGGGAACTGTTTTTT. Amino acid sequence: CTSSPLGPRRELFF.

There are a few counts of this clonotype. This sequence joins TRBV24-1 and TRBJ2-2, with D unresolved. The CDR3 is 13 amino acids. The V gene lost 5 bases and the J gene lost 4 bases, with 7 bases spanning the gap. Germline V lookup: CDR1 KGHDR, CDR2 SFDVKD. CDR3 nucleotide sequence: TGTGCCACCAGTGTGGTGGGCACCGGGGAGCTGTTTTTT. It encodes CATSVVGTGELFF.

In this sample, this clonotype turned up many times. V gene TRBV14 combines with J gene TRBJ2-7, with D possibly matching TRBD1 (5 bases). This CDR3 has 13 residues. Per the germline V gene, CDR1 is SGHDN and CDR2 is FVKESK. The germline V and J ends were trimmed by 1 base and 3 bases, with 7 bases remaining between them. Here the CDR3 reads CASSQVQGYEQYF. CDR3 DNA: TGTGCCAGCAGCCAAGTGCAGGGCTACGAGCAGTACTTC.

This clonotype qualifies as medium-sized. The chain joins TRBV11-2 to TRBJ2-7; D gene ambiguous. Germline V gene data show CDR1 as SGHAT and CDR2 as FQNNGV. This CDR3 contains 14 residues. Between the trimmed V and J ends, which lost 1 base and 2 bases, there was a span of 9 bases. CDR3 DNA: TGTGCCAGCAGCTTAGTGACTCCCCCCTACGAGCAGTACTTC. Protein: CASSLVTPPYEQYF.

Note on this clonotype: It may be a read error: a sequence one base away is much more abundant. The V and J genes are TRBV9 and TRBJ2-7, with D unresolved. CDR1 and CDR2 from the germline V gene are SGDLS and YYNGEE. The CDR3 is 14 amino acids. The DNA for the CDR3 is TGTGCCAGCAGCGTAGAGGCCCGGGCGTACGAGCACTACTTC. Its translation is CASSVEARAYEHYF.

The V gene is TRBV6-1, the J gene TRBJ1-5; D uncertain. The J call may be incorrect, as the DNA end agrees better with TRBJ2-3. The CDR3 extends over 14 amino acids. The germline V gene has CDR1 MNHNS and CDR2 SASEGT. CDR3 protein: CASNEMGYNQPQYF. The CDR3 region has the DNA TGTGCCAGCAATGAGATGGGTTACAATCAGCCCCAGTATTTT.

In the case of this clonotype: Sequence at one end of the junction differs from germline and may be a read error. The chain carries TRBV6-5 and TRBJ2-5, with D possibly being TRBD2 (6 bases). Looked up from germline, CDR1 is MNHEY and CDR2 is SVGAGI. This CDR3 contains 16 residues. The CDR3 DNA reads as TGTGCCAGCAGCCTAAGAGAAGTGCCAGATTGGGAGGCCCACTACTTC. Translated, it gives CASSLREVPDWEAHYF.

This clonotype was seen ten or more times. The chain is built from TRBV10-3 and TRBJ2-1; 12 nucleotides align to TRBD2. The CDR3 is made up of 16 amino acids. Germline V gene lookup returns CDR1 ENHRY and CDR2 SYGVKD. J gave up 5 bases and V 4 bases, and 6 bases lay outside the gene matches. CDR3 amino acids: CAISVFGLAGNNEQFF. CDR3 sequence (DNA): TGTGCCATCAGTGTTTTCGGACTAGCGGGAAACAATGAGCAGTTCTTC.

Points on this clonotype: Sequence at one end of the junction differs from germline and may be a read error. This sequence joins TRBV11-3 and TRBJ2-3; the match to TRBD1 covers 8 bases. The germline V gene has CDR1 SGHNT and CDR2 YENEEA. The CDR3 is 15 amino acids. DNA of the CDR3: TGTGCCAGCAGCTTTGGGACAGGAGGCACAGATACGCGGTATTTT. Translating gives CASSFGTGGTDTRYF.

The V gene is TRBV5-1, the J gene TRBJ1-1; possibly TRBD1 for D (6 bases). V was clipped by 2 bases and J by 5 bases, with 13 bases between them. The CDR3 extends over 14 amino acids. Germline-derived CDR1 and CDR2 are SGHRS and YFSETQ. CDR3 in DNA: TGCGCCAGCAGCTTTACCTCCCAGGGGACTGAAGCTTTCTTT. This encodes CASSFTSQGTEAFF.

The chain employs TRBV4-1 and TRBJ2-7, with D possibly being TRBD2 (5 bases). With 2 bases removed from V and 3 bases from J, the gap between germline ends came to 17 bases. The germline gives CDR1 MGHRA, CDR2 YSYEKL. This CDR3 spans 16 amino acids. The CDR3 nucleotides are TGCGCCAGCAGCCAATATCGGATTGCGGGCTACTACGAGCAGTACTTC. Translated: CASSQYRIAGYYEQYF.

With regard to this clonotype: The CDR3 does not end in the conserved phenylalanine or tryptophan, so this is likely a read error. The DNA is left out, because the CDR3 cannot be placed on it with certainty; the CDR3 is given as TCRdb lists it. The V and J genes are TRBV11-2 and TRBJ2-7; TRBD2, the table's D call, was not compared with the DNA. The CDR3 length is 15 residues, termini included. CDR1 SGHAT and CDR2 FQNNGV come from the germline V gene. The CDR3 sequence is CAISYPPVRGGEKYL.

Worth noting for this clonotype: The germline gene is not matched at one end of the junction; a read error may be the cause. The V gene is TRBV10-3, the J gene TRBJ2-5; the D is unclear. Germline assignment: CDR1 ENHRY and CDR2 SYGVKD. The CDR3 consists of 12 residues. CDR3 residues: CVISESWQTQYF. Written as DNA, the CDR3 is TGTGTCATCAGTGAGAGCTGGCAGACCCAGTACTTC.

Comments on this clonotype: One end of the junction does not line up with germline, which may come from a read error. CDR3 in amino acids: CVSSRRGNSKNIQYF. The CDR3 DNA reads as TGTGTCAGCAGTCGTCGGGGCAATTCCAAAAACATTCAGTACTTC. The chain recombines TRBV6-5 with TRBJ2-4, with D perhaps being TRBD1 or TRBD2 (5 bases each). There are 15 residues in the CDR3. Germline lookup yields CDR1 MNHEY and CDR2 SVGAGI.

The CDR3 sequence is CASSTPEQAHSPLHF. CDR3 nucleotides: TGTGCCAGCAGTACACCGGAACAGGCCCATTCACCCCTCCACTTT. The V and J genes are TRBV6-5 and TRBJ1-6, with a possible D match to TRBD1 (5 bases). The germline V gene encodes CDR1 MNHEY and CDR2 SVGAGI. V lost 5 bases to trimming and J lost 8 bases, with 16 bases between them. The CDR3 contains 15 residues.

A note on this clonotype: Here the CDR3 omits its conserved ending phenylalanine or tryptophan, so a read error is the likely source. This chain joins TRBV28 and TRBJ1-1; the D is unclear. The CDR3 covers 12 residues. Trimming left V 5 bases short and J 10 bases short, with 14 bases between. CDR1 is MDHEN and CDR2 is SYDVKM in the germline V gene. Here the CDR3 DNA reads TGTGCCAGCAGTCCCCCGAACAAGGGAGCTTTCTTA. Protein sequence: CASSPPNKGAFL.